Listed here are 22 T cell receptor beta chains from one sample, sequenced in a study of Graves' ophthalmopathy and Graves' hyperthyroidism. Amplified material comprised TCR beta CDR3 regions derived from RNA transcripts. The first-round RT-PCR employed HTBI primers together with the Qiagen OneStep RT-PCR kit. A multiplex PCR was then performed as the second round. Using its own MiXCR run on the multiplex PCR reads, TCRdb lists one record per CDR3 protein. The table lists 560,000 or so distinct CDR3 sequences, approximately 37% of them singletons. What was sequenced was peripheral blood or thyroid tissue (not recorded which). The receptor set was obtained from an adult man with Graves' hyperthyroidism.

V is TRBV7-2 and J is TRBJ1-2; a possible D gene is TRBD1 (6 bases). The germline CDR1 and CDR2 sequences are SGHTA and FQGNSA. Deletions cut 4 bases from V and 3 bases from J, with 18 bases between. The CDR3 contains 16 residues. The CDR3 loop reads CASSWGGGLEDYGYTF. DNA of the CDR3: TGTGCCAGCAGCTGGGGCGGGGGCCTGGAGGACTATGGCTACACCTTC.

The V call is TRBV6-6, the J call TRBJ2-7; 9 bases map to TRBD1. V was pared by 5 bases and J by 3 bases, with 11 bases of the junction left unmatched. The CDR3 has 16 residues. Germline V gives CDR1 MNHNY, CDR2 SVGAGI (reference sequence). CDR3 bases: TGTGCCAGCAGTGTGCGAGACAGGGGGTTTGACTACGAGCAGTACTTC. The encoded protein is CASSVRDRGFDYEQYF.

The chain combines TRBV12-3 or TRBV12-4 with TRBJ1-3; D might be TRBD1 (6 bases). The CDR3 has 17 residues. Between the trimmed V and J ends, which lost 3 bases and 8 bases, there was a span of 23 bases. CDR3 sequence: CASSFFSGGAQVDTIYF. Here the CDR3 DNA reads TGTGCCAGCAGTTTCTTTTCGGGGGGCGCCCAGGTAGACACCATATATTTT.

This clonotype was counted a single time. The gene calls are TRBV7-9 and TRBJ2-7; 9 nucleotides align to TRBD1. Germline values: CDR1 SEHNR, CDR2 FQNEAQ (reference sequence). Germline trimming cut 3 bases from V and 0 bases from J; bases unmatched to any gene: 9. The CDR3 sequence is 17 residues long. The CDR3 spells CASSFPFGTGSSYEQYF. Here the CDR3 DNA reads TGTGCCAGCAGCTTCCCCTTCGGGACAGGGAGCTCCTACGAGCAGTACTTC.

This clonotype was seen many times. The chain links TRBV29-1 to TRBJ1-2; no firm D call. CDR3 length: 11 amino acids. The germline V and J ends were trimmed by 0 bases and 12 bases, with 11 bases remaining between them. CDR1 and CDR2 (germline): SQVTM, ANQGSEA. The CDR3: CSVEDLGGHTF. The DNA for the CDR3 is TGCAGCGTTGAAGATTTGGGAGGCCACACCTTC.

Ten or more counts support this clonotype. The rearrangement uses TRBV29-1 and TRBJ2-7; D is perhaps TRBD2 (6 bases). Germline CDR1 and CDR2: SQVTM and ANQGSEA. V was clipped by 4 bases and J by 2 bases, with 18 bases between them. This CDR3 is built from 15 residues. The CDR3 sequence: CSVVGLASAPYEQYF. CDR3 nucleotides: TGCAGCGTTGTTGGGCTGGCTAGCGCTCCCTACGAGCAGTACTTC.

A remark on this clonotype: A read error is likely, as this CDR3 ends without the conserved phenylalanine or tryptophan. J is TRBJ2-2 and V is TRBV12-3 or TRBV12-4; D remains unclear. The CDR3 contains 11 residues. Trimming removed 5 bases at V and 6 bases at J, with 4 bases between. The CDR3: CASSPAGELFL. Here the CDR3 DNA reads TGTGCCAGCAGTCCCGCCGGGGAGCTGTTTCTT.

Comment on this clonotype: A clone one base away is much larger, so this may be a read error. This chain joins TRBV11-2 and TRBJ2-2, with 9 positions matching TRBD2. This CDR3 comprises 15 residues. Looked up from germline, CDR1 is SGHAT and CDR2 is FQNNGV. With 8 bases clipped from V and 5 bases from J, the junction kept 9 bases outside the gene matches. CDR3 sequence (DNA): TGTGCCAGCCTCCACTTAGCGGGAGCAACCGGGGAGCTGTTTTTT. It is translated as CASLHLAGATGELFF. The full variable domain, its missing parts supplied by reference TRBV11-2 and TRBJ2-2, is EAGVAQSPRYKIIEKRQSVAFWCNPISGHATLYWYQQILGQGPKLLIQFQNNGVVDDSQLPKDRFSAERLKGVDSTLKIQPAKLEDSAVYLCASLHLAGATGELFFGEGSRLTVL.

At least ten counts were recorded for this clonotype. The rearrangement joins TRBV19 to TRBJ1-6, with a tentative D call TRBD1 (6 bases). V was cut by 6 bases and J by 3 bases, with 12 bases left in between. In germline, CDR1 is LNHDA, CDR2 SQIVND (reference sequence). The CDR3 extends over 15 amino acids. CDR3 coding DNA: TGTGCCAGTAGGGACAGCGACAACTATAATTCACCCCTCCACTTT. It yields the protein CASRDSDNYNSPLHF.

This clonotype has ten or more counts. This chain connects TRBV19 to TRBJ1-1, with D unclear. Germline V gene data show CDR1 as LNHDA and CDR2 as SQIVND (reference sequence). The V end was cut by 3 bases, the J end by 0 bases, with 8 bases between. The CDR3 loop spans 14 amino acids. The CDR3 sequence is CASSIQVMNTEAFF. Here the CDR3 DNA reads TGTGCCAGTAGTATTCAGGTAATGAACACTGAAGCTTTCTTT.

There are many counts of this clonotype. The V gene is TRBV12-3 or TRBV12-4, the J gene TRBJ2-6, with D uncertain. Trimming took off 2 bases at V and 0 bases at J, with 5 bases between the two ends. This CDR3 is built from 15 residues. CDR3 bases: TGTGCCAGCAGTTTATCAGCCTCTGGGGCCAACGTCCTGACTTTC. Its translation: CASSLSASGANVLTF.

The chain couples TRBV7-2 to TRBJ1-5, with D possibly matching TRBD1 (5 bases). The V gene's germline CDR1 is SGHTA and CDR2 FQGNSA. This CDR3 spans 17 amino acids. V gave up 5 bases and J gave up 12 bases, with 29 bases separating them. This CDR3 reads CASSDQPGWSWTRHQHF. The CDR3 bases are TGTGCCAGCAGCGATCAACCCGGGTGGTCTTGGACAAGGCACCAGCATTTT.

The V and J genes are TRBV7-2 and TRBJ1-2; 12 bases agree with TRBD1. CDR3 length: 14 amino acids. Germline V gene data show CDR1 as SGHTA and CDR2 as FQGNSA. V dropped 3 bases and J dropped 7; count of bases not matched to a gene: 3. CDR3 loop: CASSLGQGALGYTF. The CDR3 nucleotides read TGTGCCAGCAGCTTGGGACAGGGGGCGCTTGGCTACACCTTC.

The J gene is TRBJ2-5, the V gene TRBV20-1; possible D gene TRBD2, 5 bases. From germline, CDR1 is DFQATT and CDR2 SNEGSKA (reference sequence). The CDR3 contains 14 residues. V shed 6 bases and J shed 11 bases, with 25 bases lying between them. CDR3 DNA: TGCAGTGCGTTGGACTCCCGGTCGGCAGATACGCAGTACTTC. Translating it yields CSALDSRSADTQYF.

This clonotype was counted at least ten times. The CDR3 DNA sequence: TGTGCCAGCAGCTCCTGGGACATCCAAGAGACCCAGTACTTC. Protein sequence: CASSSWDIQETQYF. The chain employs TRBV7-9 and TRBJ2-5; maybe TRBD1 (6 bases). This CDR3 is 14 amino acids long. Germline V gene lookup returns CDR1 SEHNR and CDR2 FQNEAQ (reference sequence). V was trimmed by 4 bases and J by 1 base, leaving 10 bases between them.

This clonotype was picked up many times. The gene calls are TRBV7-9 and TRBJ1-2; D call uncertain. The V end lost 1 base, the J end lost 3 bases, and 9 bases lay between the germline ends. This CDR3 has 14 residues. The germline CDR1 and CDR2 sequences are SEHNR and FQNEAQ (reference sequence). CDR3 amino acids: CASSLGGSHYGYTF. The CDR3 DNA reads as TGTGCCAGCAGCTTAGGGGGTAGCCACTATGGCTACACCTTC. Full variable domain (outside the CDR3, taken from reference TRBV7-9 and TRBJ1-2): DTGVSQNPRHKITKRGQNVTFRCDPISEHNRLYWYRQTLGQGPEFLTYFQNEAQLEKSRLLSDRFSAERPKGSFSTLEIQRTEQGDSAMYLCASSLGGSHYGYTFGSGTRLTVV.

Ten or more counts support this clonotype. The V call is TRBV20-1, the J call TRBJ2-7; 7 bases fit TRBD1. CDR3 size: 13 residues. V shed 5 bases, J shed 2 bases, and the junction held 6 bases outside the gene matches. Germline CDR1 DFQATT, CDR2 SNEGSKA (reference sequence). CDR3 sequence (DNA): TGCAGTGCTCCCGGGACAGAGACCTACGAGCAGTACTTC. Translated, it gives CSAPGTETYEQYF.

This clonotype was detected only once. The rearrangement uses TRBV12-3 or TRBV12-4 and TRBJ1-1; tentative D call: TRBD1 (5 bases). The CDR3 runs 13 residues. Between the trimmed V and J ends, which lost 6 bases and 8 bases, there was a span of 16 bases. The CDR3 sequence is CASSPRGGREAFF. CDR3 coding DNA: TGTGCCAGCAGCCCCCGCGGGGGGAGGGAAGCTTTCTTT.

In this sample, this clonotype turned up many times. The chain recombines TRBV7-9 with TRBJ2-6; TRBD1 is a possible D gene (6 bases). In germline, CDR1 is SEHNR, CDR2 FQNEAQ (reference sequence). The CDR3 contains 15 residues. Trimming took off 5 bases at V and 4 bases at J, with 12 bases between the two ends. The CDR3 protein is CASSPTGLGANVLTF. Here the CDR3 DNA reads TGTGCCAGCAGCCCAACAGGGTTAGGGGCCAACGTCCTGACTTTC.

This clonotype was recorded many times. The CDR3 region is CASRAGTSYEQYF. In nucleotides, the CDR3 is TGTGCCAGCAGGGCCGGGACCTCCTACGAGCAGTACTTC. The rearrangement uses TRBV2 and TRBJ2-7; D tentatively reads TRBD1 or TRBD2 (5 bases each). Germline V gene data show CDR1 as SNHLY and CDR2 as FYNNEI. V gave up 6 bases and J gave up 0 bases, with 9 bases separating them. This CDR3 comprises 13 residues.

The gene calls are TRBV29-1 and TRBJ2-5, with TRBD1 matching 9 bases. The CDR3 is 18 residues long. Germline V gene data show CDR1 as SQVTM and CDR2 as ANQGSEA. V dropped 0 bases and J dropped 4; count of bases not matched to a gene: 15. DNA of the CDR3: TGCAGCGTTGAAGATCTTCGCCCCGGGACAGGGAGGGGAGAGACCCAGTACTTC. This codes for CSVEDLRPGTGRGETQYF.

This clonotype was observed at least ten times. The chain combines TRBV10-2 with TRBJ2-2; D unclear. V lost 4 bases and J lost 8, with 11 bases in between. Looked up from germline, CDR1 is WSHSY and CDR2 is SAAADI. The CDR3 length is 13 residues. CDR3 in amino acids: CASSATVRGELFF. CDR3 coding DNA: TGCGCCAGCAGTGCCACAGTACGGGGGGAGCTGTTTTTT.